This T cell receptor (beta chain) was obtained from a study of CXCR3-negative and CXCR3-positive naive CD8 T cells. The germline V gene encodes CDR1 SNHLY and CDR2 FYNNEI. The CDR3 runs 15 residues. 5' RACE that incorporated UMI labels was used to prepare the TRB cDNA libraries. Using the 5' RACE reads, TCRdb records one entry per CDR3 protein without DNA. The table lists 6,500 to 7,500 distinct CDR3 sequences. At 300,000 to 350,000 cells each, triplicate sorts were carried out for each CD8+ T cell subset. Its frequency marks this clonotype as medium-sized. The antigen remains unidentified. Study results and caveats: Diversity proved comparably high across both naive subsets and much lower in memory CD8+ cells. CXCR3-positive naive cells carried more hydrophobic TRB CDR3s than CXCR3-negative naive cells did. Within a donor, both naive subsets shared TRBV-TRBJ usage, unlike memory cells.

The sample taken for sequencing was naive CXCR3- CD8+ T cells from blood. Stated subset: CD45RO-CCR7+CD27+CD95- naive CD8+ T cells lacking CXCR3 (TNR3-). V is TRBV2 and J is TRBJ2-1; the TCRdb call, TRBD1, lacks DNA for checking. The TCR originated in a human donor in good health. Some clones in this sample may be carry-over from other donors' samples. CDR3 amino acids: CASSDNREGNNEQFF.